The rows below give T cell receptor beta chains drawn from one sample of a study of glioma-infiltrating T cells after dendritic cell vaccination. Assay used: immunoSEQ multiplex PCR; TCRdb lists only in-frame clones, some missing. In the table there are around 90,000 clones, approximately 81% of which are singletons. The specimen comprised blood, sampled before dendritic cell vaccination. The receptor source for this set is a human donor with glioblastoma. CDR3s leave out the opening cysteine and the closing phenylalanine or tryptophan.

j_call v_call cdr3_aa
TRBJ2-7 TRBV10-1 ASSLGGRSYEQY
TRBJ1-3 TRBV7-3 ASSPTGGGNTIY
TRBJ2-1 TRBV5-4 ASSLPPMGLAGEQQF
TRBJ2-7 TRBV27 ASSWVSGYEQY
TRBJ1-2 TRBV7-8 ASSSRQTGATGYT
TRBJ1-4 TRBV19 ASSPPTGDNEKLF
TRBJ1-1 TRBV7-9 ASSLLDRYTEAF
TRBJ1-1 TRBV6-6 ASIPGGNTEAF
TRBJ1-1 TRBV6-1 ATNFWTQNAEAF
TRBJ1-4 TRBV7-6 ASSLYRGANEKLF
TRBJ1-5 TRBV6-5 AGSSGTGHNQPQH
TRBJ1-5 TRBV19 ASSMGHSNQPQH
TRBJ2-7 TRBV5-4 ASSSDQGDRTYEQY
TRBJ2-7 TRBV18 ASSPGGYEQY
TRBJ1-5 TRBV5-1 ASGTGVGQPQH
TRBJ2-7 TRBV9 ASSPRPREGAYEQY
TRBJ2-7 TRBV4-2 ASSQDKGAAYEQY
TRBJ1-1 TRBV27 ASSPWDRGYPNTEAF